This T cell receptor (beta chain) stems from a study of cytomegalovirus exposure and HLA in healthy donors. Amplification used 60 Vbeta primers and 13 Jbeta primers. Sequencing was performed with immunoSEQ multiplex PCR; in TCRdb, only in-frame clones are kept and a portion is missing. The repertoire has 150,000 or so clones, less than 85% of them found once; the top ten carry roughly 1.5%. Notes on the study in general: It was likely that a cluster of highly shared sequence variants was a sequencing artifact.

Worth noting for this clone: The target antigen is unknown.

Sequencing input: PBMCs. This receptor was obtained from a male donor in good health and CMV-seronegative.

This CDR3 is CASSIVRGSFSDTQYF. The DNA for the CDR3 is TGTGCCAGTAGTATTGTGCGCGGGAGTTTCTCAGATACGCAGTATTTT. V is TRBV19 and J is TRBJ2-3; 7 bases are shared with TRBD2. With 3 bases clipped from V and 4 bases from J, the junction kept 10 bases outside the gene matches. Per germline, CDR1 LNHDA and CDR2 SQIVND (reference sequence). The CDR3 has 16 amino acids.